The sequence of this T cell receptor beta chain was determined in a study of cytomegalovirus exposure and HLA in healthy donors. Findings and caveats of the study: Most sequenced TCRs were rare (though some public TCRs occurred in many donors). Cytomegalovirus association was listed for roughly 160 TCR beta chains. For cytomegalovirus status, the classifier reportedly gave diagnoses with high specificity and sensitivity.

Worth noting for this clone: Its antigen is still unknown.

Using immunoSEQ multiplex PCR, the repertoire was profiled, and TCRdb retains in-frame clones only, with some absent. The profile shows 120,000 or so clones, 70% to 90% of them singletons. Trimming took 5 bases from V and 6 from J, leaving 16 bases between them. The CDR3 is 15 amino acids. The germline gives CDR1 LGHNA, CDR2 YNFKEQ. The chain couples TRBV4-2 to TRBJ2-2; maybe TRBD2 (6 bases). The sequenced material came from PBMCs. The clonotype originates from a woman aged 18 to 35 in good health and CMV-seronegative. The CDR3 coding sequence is TGTGCCAGCAGCTACGGGGTGGGGGGAGCCGGGGAGCTGTTTTTT. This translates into CASSYGVGGAGELFF.